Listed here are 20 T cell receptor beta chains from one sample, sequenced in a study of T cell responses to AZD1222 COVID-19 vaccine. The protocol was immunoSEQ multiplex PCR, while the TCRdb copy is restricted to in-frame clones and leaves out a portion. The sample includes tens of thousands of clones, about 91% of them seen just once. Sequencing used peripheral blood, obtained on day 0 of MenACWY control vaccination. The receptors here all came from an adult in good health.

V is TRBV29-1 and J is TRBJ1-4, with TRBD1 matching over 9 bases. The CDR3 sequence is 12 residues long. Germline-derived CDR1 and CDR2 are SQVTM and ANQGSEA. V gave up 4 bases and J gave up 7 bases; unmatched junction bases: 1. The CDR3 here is CSVGQGGEKLFF. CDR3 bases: TGCAGCGTTGGACAGGGGGGTGAAAAACTGTTTTTT.

The CDR3 reads CASSQDRRFSYGYTF. The DNA of the CDR3 is TGCGCCAGCAGCCAAGACCGCCGTTTTTCGTATGGCTACACCTTC. The chain employs TRBV4-3 and TRBJ1-2; D is undetermined. The CDR3 spans 15 residues. Germline CDR1 reads LGHNA; CDR2 reads YSLEER. The V end lost 0 bases, the J end lost 5 bases, and 13 bases lay between the germline ends.

The DNA for the CDR3 is TGTGCCGCGGAGAGAGGAGGGGCCGGTGAAAAACTGTTTTTT. Its translation is CAAERGGAGEKLFF. The chain links TRBV30 to TRBJ1-4; tentatively, D is TRBD1 (5 bases). Germline V gives CDR1 GTSNPN, CDR2 SVGIG (reference sequence). The CDR3 contains 14 residues. Trimming pared 8 bases from V and 7 bases from J, leaving 20 bases between.

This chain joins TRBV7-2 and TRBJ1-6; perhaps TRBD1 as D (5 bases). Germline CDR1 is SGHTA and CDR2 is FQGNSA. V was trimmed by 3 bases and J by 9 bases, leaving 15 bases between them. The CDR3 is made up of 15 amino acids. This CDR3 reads CASSLGTGVGSPLHF. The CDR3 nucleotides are TGTGCCAGCAGCTTGGGGACGGGTGTAGGTTCACCCCTCCACTTT.

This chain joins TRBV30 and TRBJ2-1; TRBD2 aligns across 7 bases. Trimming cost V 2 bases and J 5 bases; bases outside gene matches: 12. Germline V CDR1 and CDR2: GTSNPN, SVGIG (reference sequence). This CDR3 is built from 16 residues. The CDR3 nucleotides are TGTGCCTGGAGTAGCATAGGGGAGGGTGAGGACAATGAGCAGTTCTTC. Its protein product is CAWSSIGEGEDNEQFF.

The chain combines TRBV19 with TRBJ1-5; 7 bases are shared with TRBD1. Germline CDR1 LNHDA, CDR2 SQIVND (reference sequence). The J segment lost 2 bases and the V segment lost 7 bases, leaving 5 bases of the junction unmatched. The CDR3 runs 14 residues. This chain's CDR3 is CASTLTGGNQPQHF. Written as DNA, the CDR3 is TGTGCCAGTACCCTAACAGGGGGCAATCAGCCCCAGCATTTT.

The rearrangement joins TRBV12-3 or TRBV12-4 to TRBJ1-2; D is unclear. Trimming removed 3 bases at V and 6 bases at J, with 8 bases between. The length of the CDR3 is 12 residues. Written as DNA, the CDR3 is TGTGCCAGCAGTTTGGGGAGAAATGGCTACACCTTC. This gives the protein CASSLGRNGYTF.

Written as DNA, the CDR3 is TGTGCCAGTAGACAGGGTGGTGGCTACACCTTC. Its translation is CASRQGGGYTF. The chain employs TRBV25-1 and TRBJ1-2; TRBD1 matches at 7 bases. Germline CDR1 MGHDK, CDR2 SYGVNS. The CDR3 consists of 11 residues. With V trimmed by 9 bases and J by 7 bases, 5 bases remained unmatched.

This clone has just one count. The CDR3 protein is CASSNLYEQYF. The CDR3 nucleotides are TGTGCCAGCAGTAACCTTTACGAGCAGTACTTC. The rearrangement joins TRBV6-5 to TRBJ2-7, with D unclear. CDR3 size: 11 residues. CDR1 is MNHEY and CDR2 is SVGAGI in the germline V gene. V gave up 5 bases and J gave up 4 bases, with 6 bases separating them.

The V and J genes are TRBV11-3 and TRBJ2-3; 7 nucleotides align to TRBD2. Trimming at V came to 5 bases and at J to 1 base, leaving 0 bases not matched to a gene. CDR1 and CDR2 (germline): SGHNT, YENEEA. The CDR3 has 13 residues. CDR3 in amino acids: CASSRGGTDTQYF. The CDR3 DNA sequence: TGTGCCAGCAGCCGGGGGGGCACAGATACGCAGTATTTT.

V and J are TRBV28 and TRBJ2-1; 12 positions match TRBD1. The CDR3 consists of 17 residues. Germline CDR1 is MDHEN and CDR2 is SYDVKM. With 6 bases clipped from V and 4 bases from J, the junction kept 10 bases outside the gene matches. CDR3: CASSQGWGQGAYNEQFF. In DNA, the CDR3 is TGTGCCAGCAGCCAAGGTTGGGGACAGGGGGCTTACAATGAGCAGTTCTTC. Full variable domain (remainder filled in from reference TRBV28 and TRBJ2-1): DVKVTQSSRYLVKRTGEKVFLECVQDMDHENMFWYRQDPGLGLRLIYFSYDVKMKEKGDIPEGYSVSREKKERFSLILESASTNQTSMYLCASSQGWGQGAYNEQFFGPGTRLTVL.

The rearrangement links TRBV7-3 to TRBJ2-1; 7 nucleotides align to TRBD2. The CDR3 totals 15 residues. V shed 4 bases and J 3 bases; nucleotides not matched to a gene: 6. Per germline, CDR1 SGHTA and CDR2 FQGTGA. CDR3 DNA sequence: TGTGCCAGCAGCTCTCCTAGCGGAGGCTACAATGAGCAGTTCTTC. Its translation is CASSSPSGGYNEQFF.

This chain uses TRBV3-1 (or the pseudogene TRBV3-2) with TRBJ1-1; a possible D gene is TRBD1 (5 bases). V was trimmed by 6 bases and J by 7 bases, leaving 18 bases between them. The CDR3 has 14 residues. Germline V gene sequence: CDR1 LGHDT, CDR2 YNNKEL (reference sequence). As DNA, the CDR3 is TGTGCCAGCAGTAATCTCCAGGGAAATCTTGAAGCTTTCTTT. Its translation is CASSNLQGNLEAFF.

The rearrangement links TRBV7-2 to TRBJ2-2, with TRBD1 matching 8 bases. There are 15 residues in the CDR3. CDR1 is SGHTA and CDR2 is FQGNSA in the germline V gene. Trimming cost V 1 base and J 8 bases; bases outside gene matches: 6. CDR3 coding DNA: TGTGCCAGCAGCTTAGGGACAGGGAGGCCTGGGGAGCTGTTTTTT. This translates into CASSLGTGRPGELFF.

CDR3 residues: CAISAEQGHQPQHF. For the CDR3, the DNA is TGTGCCATCAGTGCCGAACAGGGTCATCAGCCCCAGCATTTT. The chain links TRBV10-3 to TRBJ1-5; a possible D gene is TRBD1 (6 bases). The V gene's germline CDR1 is ENHRY and CDR2 SYGVKD. The CDR3 is 14 amino acids. Trimming stripped 4 bases from V and 5 bases from J, with 12 bases between.

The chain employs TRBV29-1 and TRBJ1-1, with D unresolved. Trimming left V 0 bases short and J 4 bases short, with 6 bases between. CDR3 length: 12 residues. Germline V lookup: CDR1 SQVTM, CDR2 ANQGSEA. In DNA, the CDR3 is TGCAGCGTTGAAGATGGGATCACTGAAGCTTTCTTT. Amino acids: CSVEDGITEAFF.

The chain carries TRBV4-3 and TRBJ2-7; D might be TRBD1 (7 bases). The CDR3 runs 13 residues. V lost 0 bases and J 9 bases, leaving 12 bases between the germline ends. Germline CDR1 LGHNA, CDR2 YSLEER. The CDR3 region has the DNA TGCGCCAGCAGCCAAGATACAGGGGACTTGCAGTACTTC. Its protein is CASSQDTGDLQYF.

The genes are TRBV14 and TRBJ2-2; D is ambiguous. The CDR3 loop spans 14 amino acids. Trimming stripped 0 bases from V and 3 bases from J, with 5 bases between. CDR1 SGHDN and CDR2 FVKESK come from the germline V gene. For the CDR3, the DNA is TGTGCCAGCAGCCAAGAACGGGACACCGGGGAGCTGTTTTTT. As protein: CASSQERDTGELFF.

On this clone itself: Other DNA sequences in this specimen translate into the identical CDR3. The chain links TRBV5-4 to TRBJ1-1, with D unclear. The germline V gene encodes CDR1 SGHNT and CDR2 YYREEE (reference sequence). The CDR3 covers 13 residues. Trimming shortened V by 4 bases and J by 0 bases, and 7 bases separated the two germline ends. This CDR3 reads CASSETVNTEAFF. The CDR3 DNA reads TGTGCCAGCAGCGAAACAGTGAACACTGAAGCTTTCTTT.

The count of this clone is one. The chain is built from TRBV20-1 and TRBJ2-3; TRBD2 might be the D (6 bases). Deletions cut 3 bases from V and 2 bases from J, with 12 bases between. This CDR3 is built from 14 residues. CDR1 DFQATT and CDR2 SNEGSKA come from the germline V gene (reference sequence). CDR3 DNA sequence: TGCAGTGCTAGTATCGGGGGTACCACAGATACGCAGTATTTT. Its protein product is CSASIGGTTDTQYF.